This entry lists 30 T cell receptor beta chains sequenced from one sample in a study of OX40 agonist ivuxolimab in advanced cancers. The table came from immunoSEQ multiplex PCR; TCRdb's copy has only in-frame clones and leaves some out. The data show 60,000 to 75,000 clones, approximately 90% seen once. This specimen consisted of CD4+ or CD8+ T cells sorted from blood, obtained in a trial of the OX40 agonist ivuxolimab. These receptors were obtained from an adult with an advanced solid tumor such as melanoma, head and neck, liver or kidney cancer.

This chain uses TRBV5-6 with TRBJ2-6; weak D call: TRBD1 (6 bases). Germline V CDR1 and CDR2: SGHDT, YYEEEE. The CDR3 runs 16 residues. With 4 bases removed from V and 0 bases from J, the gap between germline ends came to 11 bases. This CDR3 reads CASSPGHLSGANVLTF. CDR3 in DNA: TGTGCCAGCAGCCCGGGACACCTCTCTGGGGCCAACGTCCTGACTTTC.

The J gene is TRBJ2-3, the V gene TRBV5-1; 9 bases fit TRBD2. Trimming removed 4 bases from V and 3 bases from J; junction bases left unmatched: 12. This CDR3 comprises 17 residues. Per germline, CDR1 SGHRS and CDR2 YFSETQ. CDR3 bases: TGCGCCAGCAGCATGCCGGTAGCGGGGGCGGGGACAGATACGCAGTATTTT. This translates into CASSMPVAGAGTDTQYF. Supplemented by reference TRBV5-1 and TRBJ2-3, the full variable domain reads KAGVTQTPRYLIKTRGQQVTLSCSPISGHRSVSWYQQTPGQGLQFLFEYFSETQRNKGNFPGRFSGRQFSNSRSEMNVSTLELGDSALYLCASSMPVAGAGTDTQYFGPGTRLTVL.

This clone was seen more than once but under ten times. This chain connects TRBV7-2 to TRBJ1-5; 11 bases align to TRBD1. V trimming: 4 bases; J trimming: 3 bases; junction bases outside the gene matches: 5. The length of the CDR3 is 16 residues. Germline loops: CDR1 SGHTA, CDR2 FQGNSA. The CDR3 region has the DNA TGTGCCAGCAGCTCGGGGACAGGGGGAGTCAATCAGCCCCAGCATTTT. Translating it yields CASSSGTGGVNQPQHF.

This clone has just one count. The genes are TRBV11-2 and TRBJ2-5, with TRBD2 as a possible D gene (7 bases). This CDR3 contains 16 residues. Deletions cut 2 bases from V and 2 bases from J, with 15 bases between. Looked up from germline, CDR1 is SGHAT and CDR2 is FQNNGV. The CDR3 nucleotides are TGTGCCAGCAGCTTAACGACGGGGAGGGGGCAAGAGACCCAGTACTTC. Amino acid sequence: CASSLTTGRGQETQYF.

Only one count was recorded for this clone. CDR3 sequence (DNA): TGTGCCAGCAGCCCAGTTGTCGGACTAGCCACAGATACGCAGTATTTT. It yields the protein CASSPVVGLATDTQYF. The rearrangement uses TRBV9 and TRBJ2-3; 8 bases map to TRBD2. V gave up 4 bases and J gave up 2 bases; unmatched junction bases: 9. The CDR3 runs 16 residues. Germline V lookup: CDR1 SGDLS, CDR2 YYNGEE. Using reference TRBV9 and TRBJ2-3 for the parts outside the CDR3, the full variable domain is DSGVTQTPKHLITATGQRVTLRCSPRSGDLSVYWYQQSLDQGLQFLIQYYNGEERAKGNILERFSAQQFPDLHSELNLSSLELGDSALYFCASSPVVGLATDTQYFGPGTRLTVL.

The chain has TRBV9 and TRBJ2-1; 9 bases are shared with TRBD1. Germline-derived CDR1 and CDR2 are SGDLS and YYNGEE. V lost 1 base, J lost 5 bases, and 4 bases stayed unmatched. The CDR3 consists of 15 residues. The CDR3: CASSVSGTGNNEQFF. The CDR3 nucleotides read TGTGCCAGCAGCGTATCCGGGACAGGGAACAATGAGCAGTTCTTC.

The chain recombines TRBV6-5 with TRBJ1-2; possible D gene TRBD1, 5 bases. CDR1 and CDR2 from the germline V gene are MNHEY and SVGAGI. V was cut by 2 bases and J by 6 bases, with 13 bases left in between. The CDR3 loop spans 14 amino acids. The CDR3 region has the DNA TGTGCCAGCAGTTACCTCAGGGCCACGGATGGCTACACCTTC. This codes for CASSYLRATDGYTF.

DNA for the CDR3: TGTGCCACCAAAAATCTCGGGAGGGCCTCAAATGAGCAGTTCTTC. It encodes CATKNLGRASNEQFF. This chain uses TRBV6-1 with TRBJ2-1; 8 bases align to TRBD2. Looked up from germline, CDR1 is MNHNS and CDR2 is SASEGT. This CDR3 is built from 15 residues. J gave up 7 bases and V 10 bases, and 15 bases lay outside the gene matches.

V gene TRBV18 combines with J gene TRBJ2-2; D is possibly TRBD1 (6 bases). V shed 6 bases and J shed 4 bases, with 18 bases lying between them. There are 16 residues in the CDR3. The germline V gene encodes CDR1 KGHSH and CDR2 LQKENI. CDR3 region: CASSPTTGSGTGELFF. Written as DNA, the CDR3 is TGTGCCAGCTCTCCTACTACAGGGTCGGGCACCGGGGAGCTGTTTTTT.

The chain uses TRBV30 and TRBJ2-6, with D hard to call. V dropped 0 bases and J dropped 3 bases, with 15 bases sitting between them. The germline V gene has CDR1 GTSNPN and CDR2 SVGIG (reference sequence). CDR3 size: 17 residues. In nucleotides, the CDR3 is TGTGCCTGGAGTGTACGTCCCACCGGTAGTGGGGCCAACGTCCTGACTTTC. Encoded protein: CAWSVRPTGSGANVLTF.

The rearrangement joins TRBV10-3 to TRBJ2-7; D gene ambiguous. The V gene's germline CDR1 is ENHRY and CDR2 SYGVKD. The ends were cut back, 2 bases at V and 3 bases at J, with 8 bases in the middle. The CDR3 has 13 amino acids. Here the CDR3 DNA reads TGTGCCATCAGTGAGAAGTTGAGCTACGAGCAGTACTTC. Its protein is CAISEKLSYEQYF.

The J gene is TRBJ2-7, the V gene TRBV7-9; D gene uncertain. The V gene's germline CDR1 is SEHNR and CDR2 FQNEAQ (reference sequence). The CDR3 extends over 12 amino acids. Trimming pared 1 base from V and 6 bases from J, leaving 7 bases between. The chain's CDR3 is CASSLEGIEQYF. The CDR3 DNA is TGTGCCAGCAGCTTAGAAGGGATCGAGCAGTACTTC.

The CDR3 DNA reads TGTGCCAGCAGCTTAAGACTAGCGGGAGGGCTGTTGGAGACCCAGTACTTC. Protein product: CASSLRLAGGLLETQYF. The rearrangement joins TRBV11-1 to TRBJ2-5; 14 bases agree with TRBD2. Trimming took 2 bases from V and 5 from J; bases not matched to a gene: 7. The CDR3 has 17 residues. Germline values: CDR1 SGHAT, CDR2 FQDESV (reference sequence). Full variable domain (remainder filled in from reference TRBV11-1 and TRBJ2-5): EAEVAQSPRYKITEKSQAVAFWCDPISGHATLYWYRQILGQGPELLVQFQDESVVDDSQLPKDRFSAERLKGVDSTLKIQPAELGDSAMYLCASSLRLAGGLLETQYFGPGTRLLVL.

In nucleotides, the CDR3 is TGTGCTAGTGGACTGACAGGGTTTATACAGCCCCAGCATTTT. Translated: CASGLTGFIQPQHF. The rearrangement uses TRBV12-5 and TRBJ1-5, with 7 bases identical to TRBD1. The CDR3 is 14 residues long. With 6 bases clipped from V and 7 bases from J, the junction kept 9 bases outside the gene matches. Germline CDR1 reads LGHNT; CDR2 reads FRNRAP.

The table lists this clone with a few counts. CDR3 nucleotide sequence: TGTGCCAGCATCTGGGGGTACAATGAGCAGTTCTTC. Translated, it gives CASIWGYNEQFF. The gene calls are TRBV6-1 and TRBJ2-1; TRBD1 or TRBD2 may be the D gene (5 bases each). Germline-derived CDR1 and CDR2 are MNHNS and SASEGT. The V end lost 7 bases, the J end lost 4 bases, and 8 bases lay between the germline ends. The CDR3 loop spans 12 amino acids.

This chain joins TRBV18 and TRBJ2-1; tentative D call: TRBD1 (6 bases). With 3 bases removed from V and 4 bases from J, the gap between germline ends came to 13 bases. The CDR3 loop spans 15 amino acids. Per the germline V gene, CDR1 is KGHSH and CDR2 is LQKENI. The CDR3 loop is CASSPRDIGYNEQFF. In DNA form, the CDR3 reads TGTGCCAGCTCACCCCGGGACATCGGGTACAATGAGCAGTTCTTC.

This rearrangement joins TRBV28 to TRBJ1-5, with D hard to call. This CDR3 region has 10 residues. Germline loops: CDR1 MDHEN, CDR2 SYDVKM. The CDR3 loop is CASGYQPQHF. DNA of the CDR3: TGTGCGAGCGGCTATCAGCCCCAGCATTTT.

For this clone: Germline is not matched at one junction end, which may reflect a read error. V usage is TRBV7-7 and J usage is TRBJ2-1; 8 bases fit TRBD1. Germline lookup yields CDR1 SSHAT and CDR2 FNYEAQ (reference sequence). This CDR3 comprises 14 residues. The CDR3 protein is CASSSQTGGHEQFF. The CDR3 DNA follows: TGTGCTAGCAGCTCGCAAACAGGGGGTCATGAGCAGTTCTTC.

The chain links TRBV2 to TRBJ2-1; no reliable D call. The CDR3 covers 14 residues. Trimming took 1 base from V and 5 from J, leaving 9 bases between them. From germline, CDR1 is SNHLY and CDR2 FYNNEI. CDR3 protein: CASSEEVTNNEQFF. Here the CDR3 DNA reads TGTGCCAGCAGTGAAGAGGTCACCAACAATGAGCAGTTCTTC. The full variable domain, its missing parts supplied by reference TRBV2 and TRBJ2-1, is EPEVTQTPSHQVTQMGQEVILRCVPISNHLYFYWYRQILGQKVEFLVSFYNNEISEKSEIFDDQFSVERPDGSNFTLKIRSTKLEDSAMYFCASSEEVTNNEQFFGPGTRLTVL.

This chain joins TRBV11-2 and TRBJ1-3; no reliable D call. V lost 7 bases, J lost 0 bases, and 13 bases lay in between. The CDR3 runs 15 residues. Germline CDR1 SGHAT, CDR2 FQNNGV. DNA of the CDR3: TGTGCCAGCACGGCACTCACATTCTCTGGAAACACCATATATTTT. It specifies CASTALTFSGNTIYF.

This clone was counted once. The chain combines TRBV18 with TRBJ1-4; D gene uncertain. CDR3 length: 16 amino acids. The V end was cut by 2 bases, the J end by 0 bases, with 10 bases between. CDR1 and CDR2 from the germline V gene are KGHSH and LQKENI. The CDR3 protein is CASSPRQPATNEKLFF. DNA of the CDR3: TGTGCCAGCTCACCAAGGCAGCCTGCAACTAATGAAAAACTGTTTTTT. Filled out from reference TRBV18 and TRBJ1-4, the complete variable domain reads NAGVMQNPRHLVRRRGQEARLRCSPMKGHSHVYWYRQLPEEGLKFMVYLQKENIIDESGMPKERFSAEFPKEGPSILRIQQVVRGDSAAYFCASSPRQPATNEKLFFGSGTQLSVL.

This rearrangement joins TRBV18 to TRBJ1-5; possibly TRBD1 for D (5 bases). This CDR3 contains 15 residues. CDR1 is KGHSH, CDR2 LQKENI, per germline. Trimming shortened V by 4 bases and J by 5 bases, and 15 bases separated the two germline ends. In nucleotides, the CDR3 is TGTGCCAGCTCACAGGTAGCTGGAGGGGATCAGCCCCAGCATTTT. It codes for CASSQVAGGDQPQHF. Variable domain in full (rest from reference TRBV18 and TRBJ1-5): NAGVMQNPRHLVRRRGQEARLRCSPMKGHSHVYWYRQLPEEGLKFMVYLQKENIIDESGMPKERFSAEFPKEGPSILRIQQVVRGDSAAYFCASSQVAGGDQPQHFGDGTRLSIL.

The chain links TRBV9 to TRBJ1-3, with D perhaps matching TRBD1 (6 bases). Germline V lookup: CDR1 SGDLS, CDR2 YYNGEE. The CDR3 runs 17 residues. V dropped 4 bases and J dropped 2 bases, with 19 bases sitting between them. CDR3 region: CASSFTGTNLPGNTIYF. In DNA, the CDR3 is TGTGCCAGCAGCTTTACCGGGACAAACTTACCTGGAAACACCATATATTTT.

CDR3: CASSPHPGVQETQYF. CDR3 nucleotides: TGTGCCAGCAGTCCCCACCCTGGGGTCCAAGAGACCCAGTACTTC. V and J are TRBV9 and TRBJ2-5; D not resolved. The CDR3 loop spans 15 amino acids. V lost 5 bases and J lost 1, with 15 bases in between. The germline CDR1 and CDR2 sequences are SGDLS and YYNGEE.

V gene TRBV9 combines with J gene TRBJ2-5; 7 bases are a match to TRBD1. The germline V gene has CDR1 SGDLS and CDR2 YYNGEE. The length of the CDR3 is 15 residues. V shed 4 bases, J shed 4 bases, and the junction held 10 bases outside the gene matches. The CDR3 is CASSLRDRQGETQYF. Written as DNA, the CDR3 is TGTGCCAGCAGCCTTAGGGACAGACAAGGAGAGACCCAGTACTTC.

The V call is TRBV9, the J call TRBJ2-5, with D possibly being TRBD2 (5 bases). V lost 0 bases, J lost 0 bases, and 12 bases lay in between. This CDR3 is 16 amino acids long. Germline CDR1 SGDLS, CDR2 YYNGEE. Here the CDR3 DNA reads TGTGCCAGCAGCGTAGGTTGGGAGAGGGACCAAGAGACCCAGTACTTC. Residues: CASSVGWERDQETQYF. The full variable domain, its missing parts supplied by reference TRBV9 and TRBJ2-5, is DSGVTQTPKHLITATGQRVTLRCSPRSGDLSVYWYQQSLDQGLQFLIQYYNGEERAKGNILERFSAQQFPDLHSELNLSSLELGDSALYFCASSVGWERDQETQYFGPGTRLLVL.

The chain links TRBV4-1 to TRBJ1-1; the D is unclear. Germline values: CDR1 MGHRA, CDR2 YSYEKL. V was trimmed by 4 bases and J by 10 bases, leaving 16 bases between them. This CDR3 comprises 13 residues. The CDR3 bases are TGCGCCAGCAGCCCTGGACTGGCGGGCCGAGCTTTCTTT. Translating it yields CASSPGLAGRAFF.

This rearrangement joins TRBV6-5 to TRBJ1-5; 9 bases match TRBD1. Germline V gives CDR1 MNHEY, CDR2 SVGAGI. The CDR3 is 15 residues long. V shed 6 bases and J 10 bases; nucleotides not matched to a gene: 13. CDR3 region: CASSSSGTGSLPQHF. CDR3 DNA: TGTGCCAGCAGCTCTTCCGGGACAGGGTCCCTTCCCCAGCATTTT.

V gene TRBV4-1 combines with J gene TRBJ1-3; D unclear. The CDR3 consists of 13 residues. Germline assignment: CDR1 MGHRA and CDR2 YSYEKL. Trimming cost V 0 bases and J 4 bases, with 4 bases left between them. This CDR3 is CASSQDKGNTIYF. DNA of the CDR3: TGCGCCAGCAGCCAAGATAAAGGAAACACCATATATTTT.

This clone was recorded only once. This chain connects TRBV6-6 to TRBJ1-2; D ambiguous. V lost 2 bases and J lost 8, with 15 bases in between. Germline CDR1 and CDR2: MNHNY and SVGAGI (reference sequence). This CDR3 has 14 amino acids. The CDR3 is CASSYNPWTRGYTF. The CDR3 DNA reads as TGTGCCAGCAGTTACAACCCCTGGACGCGGGGCTACACCTTC.